The subject of this entry is one T cell receptor beta chain. This sample stems from a study of blood T cell repertoires in COVID-19. Whole-study context: Donors in the United States, Italy and Spain gave samples during acute or convalescent COVID-19. In each case, the material was cDNA or gDNA derived from T cells, B-cell-depleted T cells, or PBMCs.

In the original processing: Reference gene primer amplification gave estimated nucleated cell counts. Repertoires were generated with immunoSEQ multiplex PCR, while TCRdb's copy carries only in-frame clones and drops some. V, J and clone size derive from that table, while D and trimming were established from the DNA sequence. The data show approximately 220,000 clones, more than 65% seen once. The ends lost 2 bases at V and 2 bases at J; junction bases unmatched: 3. Germline V CDR1 and CDR2: MNHEY, SVGEGT. This CDR3 comprises 16 residues. The chain uses TRBV6-2 or TRBV6-3 and TRBJ2-1; 10 bases are shared with TRBD2. This TCR was recovered from a woman aged 25 to 39 who had recovered from COVID-19. The source material was peripheral blood. CDR3 loop: CASSYGSGRAYNEQFF. The CDR3 region has the DNA TGTGCCAGCAGTTACGGAAGCGGGAGGGCCTACAATGAGCAGTTCTTC.